The T cell receptor beta chain described here comes from a study of CD8+ T cells in alopecia areata. After isolation, RNA underwent reverse transcription to generate cDNA as the sequencing template. Measured with immunoSEQ multiplex PCR; TCRdb has only the in-frame clones, and not every one. This sample has approximately 30,000 clones, with about two thirds found just once. Sorted populations comprised CD4+ and CD8+ T cells obtained from PBMCs. The V segment lost 5 bases and the J segment 5 bases; nucleotides outside the gene matches: 10. The CDR3 contains 15 residues. Germline-derived CDR1 and CDR2 are SEHNR and FQNEAQ (reference sequence).

This sequence was found in a human donor with alopecia areata. This sequence joins TRBV7-9 and TRBJ2-5, with 8 bases fitting TRBD2. Sequenced material: NKG2D-high CD8+ T cells sorted from blood. DNA of the CDR3: TGTGCCAGCAGCACCCGGGAGGGGAGATGGGAGACCCAGTACTTC. It translates to CASSTREGRWETQYF.